Detailed here is one T cell receptor beta chain. Its target is not known. CD4+ T cells from unexposed donors were obtained before the COVID-19 pandemic (2011-2018). Isolation of CD4+ T cells took place after less than 13 days in culture. Unexposed-donor CD4+ T cells were probed with SARS-CoV-2 S/N and four cold-coronavirus spikes, cells permitting. On days 3 and 7, cultures got half fresh IL-2 medium. This record comes from a study of CD4 T cells in relation to SARS-CoV-2 and coronaviruses. The wider study: PBMCs were cultured with antigen for roughly nine days before TCR beta sequencing.

TCRdb's copy holds only in-frame clones and misses some; the assay was immunoSEQ multiplex PCR. The profile shows roughly 26,000 clones, 65% to 85% of them singletons. Study-wide results and limits: Crossreactive clones expanded significantly less to SARS-CoV-2 than monoreactive clones.

The specimen was CD4+ T cells from PBMCs, cultured in vitro. The sequence derives from a human donor in good health.

This chain's CDR3 is CASSPGGDLGEQYF. CDR3 nucleotide sequence: TGTGCCAGCAGCCCAGGAGGGGATTTGGGCGAGCAGTACTTC. The V and J genes are TRBV9 and TRBJ2-7, with D perhaps matching TRBD2 (6 bases). Trimming removed 4 bases at V and 6 bases at J, with 17 bases between. The germline gives CDR1 SGDLS, CDR2 YYNGEE. The CDR3 totals 14 residues.